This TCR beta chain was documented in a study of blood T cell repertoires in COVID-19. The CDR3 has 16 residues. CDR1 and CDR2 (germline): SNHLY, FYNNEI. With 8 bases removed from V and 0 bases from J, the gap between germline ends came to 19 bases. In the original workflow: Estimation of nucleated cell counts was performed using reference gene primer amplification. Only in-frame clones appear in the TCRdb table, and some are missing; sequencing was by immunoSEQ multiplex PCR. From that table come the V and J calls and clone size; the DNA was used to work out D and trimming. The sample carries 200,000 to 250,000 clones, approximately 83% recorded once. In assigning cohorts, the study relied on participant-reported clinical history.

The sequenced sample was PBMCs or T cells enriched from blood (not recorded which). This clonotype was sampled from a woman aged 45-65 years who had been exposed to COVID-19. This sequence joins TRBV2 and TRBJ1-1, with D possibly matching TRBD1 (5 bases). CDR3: CASGRGRAGMNTEAFF. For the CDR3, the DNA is TGTGCCAGCGGAAGGGGCAGGGCCGGCATGAACACTGAAGCTTTCTTT.